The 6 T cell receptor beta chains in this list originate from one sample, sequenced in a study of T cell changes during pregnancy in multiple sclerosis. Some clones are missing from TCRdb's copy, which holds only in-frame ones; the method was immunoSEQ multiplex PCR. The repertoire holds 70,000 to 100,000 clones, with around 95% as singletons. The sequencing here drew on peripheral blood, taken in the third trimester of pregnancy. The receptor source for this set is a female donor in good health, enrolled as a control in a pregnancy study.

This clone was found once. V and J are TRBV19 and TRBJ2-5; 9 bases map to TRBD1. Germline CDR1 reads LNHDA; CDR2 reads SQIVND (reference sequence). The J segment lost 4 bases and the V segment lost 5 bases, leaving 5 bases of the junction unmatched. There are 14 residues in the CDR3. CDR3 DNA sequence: TGTGCCAGTAGTCTAAGACAGGGGGTAGAGACCCAGTACTTC. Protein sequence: CASSLRQGVETQYF.

CDR3 sequence reads: CASSTRWGKSTEAFF. In DNA form, the CDR3 reads TGTGCCAGTAGTACGAGGTGGGGCAAGAGCACTGAAGCTTTCTTT. V and J are TRBV19 and TRBJ1-1; maybe TRBD1 (5 bases). There are 15 residues in the CDR3. V was cut by 4 bases and J by 4 bases, with 16 bases left in between. Germline CDR1 reads LNHDA; CDR2 reads SQIVND (reference sequence).

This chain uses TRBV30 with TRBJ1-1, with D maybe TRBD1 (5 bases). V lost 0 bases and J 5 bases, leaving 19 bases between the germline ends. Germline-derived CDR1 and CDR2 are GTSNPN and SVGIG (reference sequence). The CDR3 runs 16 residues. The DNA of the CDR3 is TGTGCCTGGAGTGTAGGAGGGGTTTTGGTAAGGACTGAAGCTTTCTTT. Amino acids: CAWSVGGVLVRTEAFF.

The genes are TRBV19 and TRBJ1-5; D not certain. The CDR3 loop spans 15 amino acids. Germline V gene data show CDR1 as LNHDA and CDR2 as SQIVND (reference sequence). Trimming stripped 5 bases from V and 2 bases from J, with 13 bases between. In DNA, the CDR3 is TGTGCCAGTAGTGGGGAGGCCGGTGGCAATCAGCCCCAGCATTTT. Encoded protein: CASSGEAGGNQPQHF.

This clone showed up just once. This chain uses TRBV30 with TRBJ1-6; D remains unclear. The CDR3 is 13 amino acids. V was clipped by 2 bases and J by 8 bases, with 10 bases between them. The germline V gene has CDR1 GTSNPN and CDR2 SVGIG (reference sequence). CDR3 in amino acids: CAWSLAMDSPLHF. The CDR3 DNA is TGTGCCTGGAGTTTAGCTATGGATTCACCCCTCCACTTT.

The CDR3 region has the DNA TGTGCCAGCAGCCTCCTAGGACAAGCCTACGAGCAGTACTTC. Its translation is CASSLLGQAYEQYF. V is TRBV5-6 and J is TRBJ2-7; D may be TRBD1 (5 bases). The V end was cut by 4 bases, the J end by 2 bases, with 13 bases between. Germline-derived CDR1 and CDR2 are SGHDT and YYEEEE. There are 14 residues in the CDR3. The full variable domain, rest sourced from reference TRBV5-6 and TRBJ2-7, is DAGVTQSPTHLIKTRGQQVTLRCSPKSGHDTVSWYQQALGQGPQFIFQYYEEEERQRGNFPDRFSGHQFPNYSSELNVNALLLGDSALYLCASSLLGQAYEQYFGPGTRLTVT.